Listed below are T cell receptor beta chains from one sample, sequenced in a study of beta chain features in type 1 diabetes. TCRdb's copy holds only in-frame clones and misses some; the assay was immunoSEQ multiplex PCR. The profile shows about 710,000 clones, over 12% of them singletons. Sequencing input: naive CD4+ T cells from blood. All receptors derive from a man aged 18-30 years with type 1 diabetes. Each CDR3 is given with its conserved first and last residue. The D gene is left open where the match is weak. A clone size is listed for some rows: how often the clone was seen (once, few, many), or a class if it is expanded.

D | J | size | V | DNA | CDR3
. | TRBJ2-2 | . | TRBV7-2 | TGTGCCAGCAGAGTCGGGCAGAGCGGAAACACCGGGGAGCTGTTTTTT | CASRVGQSGNTGELFF
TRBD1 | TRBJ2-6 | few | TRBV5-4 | TGTGCCAGCAGCCGAGGGGGCCAGACTGGGGCCAACGTCCTGACTTTC | CASSRGGQTGANVLTF
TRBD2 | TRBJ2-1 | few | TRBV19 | TGTGCCAGTGTCGCTAGCGGCTACAATGAGCAGTTCTTC | CASVASGYNEQFF
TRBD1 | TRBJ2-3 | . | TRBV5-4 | TGTGCCAGCAGATCCGGGACAGGAGCAGGCACAGATACGCAGTATTTT | CASRSGTGAGTDTQYF
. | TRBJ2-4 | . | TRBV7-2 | TGTGCCAGCAGCTCAGACACGGTCGGAGGGTCCTTC | CASSSDTVGGSF
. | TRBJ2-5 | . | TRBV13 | TGTGCCAGCGGTCATAGGGGGTCGTCGGAGACCCAGTACTTC | CASGHRGSSETQYF
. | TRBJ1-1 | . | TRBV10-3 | TGTGCCATCACTTGGGAACAGAACACTGAAGCTTTCTTT | CAITWEQNTEAFF
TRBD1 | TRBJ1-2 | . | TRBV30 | TGTGCCTGGAGGCGGGGACAGGGGGACTATGGCTACACCTTC | CAWRRGQGDYGYTF
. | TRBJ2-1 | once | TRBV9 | TGTGCCAGCAGCGCCCGGGCAGGGGACGGTGAGCAGTTCTTC | CASSARAGDGEQFF
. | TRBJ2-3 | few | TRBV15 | TGTGCCACCAGCAGAGACCAGATTAGCACAGATACGCAGTATTTT | CATSRDQISTDTQYF
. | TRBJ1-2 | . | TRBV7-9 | TGTGCCAGCAGCTTAAACCATTTC | CASSLNHF
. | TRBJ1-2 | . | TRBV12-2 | TGTGCAAGTCGCCATCAGGGGGCTGGTAATGAAGACTATGGCTACACCTTC | CASRHQGAGNEDYGYTF
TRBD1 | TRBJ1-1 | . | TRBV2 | TGTGCCAGCAGTAGCCTCGGGACAGGGTTCACTGAAGCTTTCTTT | CASSSLGTGFTEAFF
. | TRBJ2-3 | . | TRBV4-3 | TGCGCCAGCAGCCAAGAAGGCACAGATACGCAGTATTTT | CASSQEGTDTQYF
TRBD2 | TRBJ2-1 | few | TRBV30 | TGTGCCTGGAGTGTTGGACTAGCGGGAGTCAATGAGCAGTTCTTC | CAWSVGLAGVNEQFF
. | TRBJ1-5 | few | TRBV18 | TGTGCCAGCTCATCTCACAGGGTAGGCAATCAGCCCCAGCATTTT | CASSSHRVGNQPQHF
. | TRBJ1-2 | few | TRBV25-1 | TGTGCCAGCAGTGAATTGGGGGGTGACTATGGCTACACCTTC | CASSELGGDYGYTF
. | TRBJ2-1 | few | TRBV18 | TGTGCCAGCTCATTACAGGGTAATGAGCAGTTCTTC | CASSLQGNEQFF
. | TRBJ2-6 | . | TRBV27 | TGTGCCAGCAGTTCGACTGGGGCCAACGTCCTGACTTTC | CASSSTGANVLTF
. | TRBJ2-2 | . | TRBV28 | TGTGCCAGCAGTTTAACCCATATCGGGGAGCTGTTTTTT | CASSLTHIGELFF
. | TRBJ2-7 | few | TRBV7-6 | TGTGCCAGCAGTACAGGGCCTACCTCCTACGAGCAGTACTTC | CASSTGPTSYEQYF
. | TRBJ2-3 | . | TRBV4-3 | TGCGCCAGCAGCCAAGAAGAGTCTAGCACAGATACGCAGTATTTT | CASSQEESSTDTQYF
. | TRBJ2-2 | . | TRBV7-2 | TGTGCCAGCAGCTTGGGAGCGTCTCCCACCGGGGAGCTGTTTTTT | CASSLGASPTGELFF
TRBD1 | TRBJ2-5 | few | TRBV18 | TGTGCCAGCTCATCCGACAGGGGAGCAGAGACCCAGTACTTC | CASSSDRGAETQYF
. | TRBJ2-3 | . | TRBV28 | TGTGCCAGCACGGGGTTCCCCCGTGATACGCAGTATTTT | CASTGFPRDTQYF
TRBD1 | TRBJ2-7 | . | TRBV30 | TGTGCCTGGAGGGGACAGTCCTACGAGCAGTACTTC | CAWRGQSYEQYF
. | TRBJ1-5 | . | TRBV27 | TGTGCCAGCAGTGAGGACCTCAGGTCTCAGCCCCAGCATTTT | CASSEDLRSQPQHF
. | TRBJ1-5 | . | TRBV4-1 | TGCGCCAGCATGGCCGAGCAGGGTGGCCAGCCCCAGCATTTT | CASMAEQGGQPQHF
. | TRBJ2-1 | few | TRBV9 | TGTGCCAGCAGCGTAGGGTTACAGAGCTACAATGAGCAGTTCTTC | CASSVGLQSYNEQFF
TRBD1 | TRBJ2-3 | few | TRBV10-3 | TGTGCCATCAGTGAGCGACAGGGGGCAAATACGCAGTATTTT | CAISERQGANTQYF
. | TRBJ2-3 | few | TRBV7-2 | TGTGCCAGCAGCTTATCGGGCGTCCGTAAGCTCACAGATACGCAGTATTTT | CASSLSGVRKLTDTQYF
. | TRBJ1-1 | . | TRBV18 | TGTGCCAGCTCACCCTTTAGCGAGGGCACTGAAGCTTTCTTT | CASSPFSEGTEAFF
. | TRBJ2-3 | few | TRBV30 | TGTGCCTGGAGTGGTGGGGCAGATACGCAGTATTTT | CAWSGGADTQYF
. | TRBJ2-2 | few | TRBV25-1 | TGTGCCAGCAGTTACACCGGGGAGCTGTTTTTT | CASSYTGELFF
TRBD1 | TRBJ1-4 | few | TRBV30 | TGTGCCTGGGACTCAGGGGGCACTAATGAAAAACTGTTTTTT | CAWDSGGTNEKLFF
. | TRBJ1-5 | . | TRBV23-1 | TGCGCCAGCAGTCAGGAGGGGTCTAGGCCAGCTGTTCAGCCCCAGCATTTT | CASSQEGSRPAVQPQHF
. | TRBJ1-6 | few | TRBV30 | TGTGCCTGGAGTGTAAATAATTCACCCCTCCACTTT | CAWSVNNSPLHF
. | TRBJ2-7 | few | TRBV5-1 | TGCGCCAGCAGCTCCGGGGGCAACTACGAGCAGTACTTC | CASSSGGNYEQYF
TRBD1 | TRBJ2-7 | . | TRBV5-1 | TGCGCCAGCAGCGTCTGGACAGGAGCCTACGAGCAGTACTTC | CASSVWTGAYEQYF
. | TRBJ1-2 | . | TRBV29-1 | TGCAGCGTTGGGCAGGGATTGCCTAACTATGGCTACACCTTC | CSVGQGLPNYGYTF
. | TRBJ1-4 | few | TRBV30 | TGTGCCTGGAGTGTCTACGAGGGTGAAAAACTGTTTTTT | CAWSVYEGEKLFF
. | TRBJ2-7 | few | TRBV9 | TGTGCCAGCAGCCTCCACCACGGCAGCGGATACGAGCAGTACTTC | CASSLHHGSGYEQYF
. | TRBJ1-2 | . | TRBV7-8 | TGTGCCAGCAACGTTCGGGGGGAAGGTGGCTACACCTTC | CASNVRGEGGYTF
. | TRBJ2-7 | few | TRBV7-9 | TGTGCCAGCAGCTTAGGGGTCGAGAACAGTCACGAGCAGTACTTC | CASSLGVENSHEQYF
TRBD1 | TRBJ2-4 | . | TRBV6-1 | TGTGCCAGCAGTGAAGGCGGACAGGGAAACATTCAGTACTTC | CASSEGGQGNIQYF
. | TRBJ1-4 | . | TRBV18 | TGTGCCAGCTCACCAGGGCATGAAAAACTGTTTTTT | CASSPGHEKLFF
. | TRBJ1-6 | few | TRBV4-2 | TGTGCCAGCAGCCCACGGGACACCAATTCACCCCTCCACTTT | CASSPRDTNSPLHF
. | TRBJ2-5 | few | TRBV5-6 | TGTGCCAGCAGCTTCCAGGTAAAAGAGACCCAGTACTTC | CASSFQVKETQYF
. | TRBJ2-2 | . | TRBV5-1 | TGCGCCAGCAGCGTGGAACAGGGAACCGGGGAGCTGTTTTTT | CASSVEQGTGELFF
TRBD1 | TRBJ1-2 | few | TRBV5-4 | TGTGCCAGCAGCGCGGGACAGACCTATGGCTACACCTTC | CASSAGQTYGYTF
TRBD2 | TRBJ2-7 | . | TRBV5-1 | TGCGCCAGCAGCTTTAGCGGGGGATCCTACGAGCAGTACTTC | CASSFSGGSYEQYF
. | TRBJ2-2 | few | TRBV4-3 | TGCGCCAGCAGCCAAGATGGACCTCTCGCCGGGGAGCTGTTTTTT | CASSQDGPLAGELFF
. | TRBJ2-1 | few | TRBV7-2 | TGTGCCAGCAGCCCTAGCCTACTAGCTACTGAGCAGTTCTTC | CASSPSLLATEQFF
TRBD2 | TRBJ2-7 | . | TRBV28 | TGTGCCAGCAGTCCGGGACTAGCGAGTGTATACGAGCAGTACTTC | CASSPGLASVYEQYF
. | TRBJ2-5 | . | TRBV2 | TGTGCCAGCAGGGCCGAAGTTAGGGGGGGCTCTAAGGCCCAGTACTTC | CASRAEVRGGSKAQYF
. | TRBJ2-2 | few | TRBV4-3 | TGCGCCAGCAGCCACAGCCGGTCGGGGGTCCGAGTAGGCGGGGAGCTGTTTTTT | CASSHSRSGVRVGGELFF
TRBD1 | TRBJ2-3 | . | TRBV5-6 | TGTGCCAGCACTAAGGACAGGGGAAACACAGATACGCAGTATTTT | CASTKDRGNTDTQYF
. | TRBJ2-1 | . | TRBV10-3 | TGTGCCATCAGTGAACTCCAGCGTACCCTCTCCTACAATGAGCAGTTCTTC | CAISELQRTLSYNEQFF
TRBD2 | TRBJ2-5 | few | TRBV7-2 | TGTGCCAGCAGCGCGGGAGGAGGACCCCAAGAGACCCAGTACTTC | CASSAGGGPQETQYF
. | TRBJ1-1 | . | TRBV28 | TGTGCCAGCAGTCTCCGGGGTAAAGCTTTCTTT | CASSLRGKAFF